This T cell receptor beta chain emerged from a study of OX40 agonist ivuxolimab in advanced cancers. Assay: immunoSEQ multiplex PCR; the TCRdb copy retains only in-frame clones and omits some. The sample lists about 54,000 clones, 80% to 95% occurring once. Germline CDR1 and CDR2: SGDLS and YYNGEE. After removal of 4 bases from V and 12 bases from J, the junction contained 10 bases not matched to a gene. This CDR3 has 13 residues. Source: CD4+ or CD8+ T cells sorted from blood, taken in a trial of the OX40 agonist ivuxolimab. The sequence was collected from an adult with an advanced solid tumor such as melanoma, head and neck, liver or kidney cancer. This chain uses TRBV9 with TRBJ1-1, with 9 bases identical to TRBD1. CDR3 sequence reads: CASSYGTGQIPFF. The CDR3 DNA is TGTGCCAGCAGCTATGGGACAGGGCAAATACCTTTCTTT. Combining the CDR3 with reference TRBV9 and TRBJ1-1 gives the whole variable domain DSGVTQTPKHLITATGQRVTLRCSPRSGDLSVYWYQQSLDQGLQFLIQYYNGEERAKGNILERFSAQQFPDLHSELNLSSLELGDSALYFCASSYGTGQIPFFGQGTRLTVV.